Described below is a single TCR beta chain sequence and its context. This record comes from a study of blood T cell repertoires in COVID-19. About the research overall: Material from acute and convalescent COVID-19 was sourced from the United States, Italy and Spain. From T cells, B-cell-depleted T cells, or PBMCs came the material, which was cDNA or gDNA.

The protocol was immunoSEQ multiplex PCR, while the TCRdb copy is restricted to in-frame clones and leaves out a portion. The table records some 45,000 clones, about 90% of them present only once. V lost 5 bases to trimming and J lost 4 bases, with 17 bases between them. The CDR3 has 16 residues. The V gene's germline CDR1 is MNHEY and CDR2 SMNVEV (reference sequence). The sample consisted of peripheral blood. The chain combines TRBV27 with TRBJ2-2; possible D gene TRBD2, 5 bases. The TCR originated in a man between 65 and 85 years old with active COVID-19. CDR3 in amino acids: CASSPSAPRGTGELFF. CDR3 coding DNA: TGTGCCAGCAGTCCCTCGGCCCCTCGGGGCACCGGGGAGCTGTTTTTT.